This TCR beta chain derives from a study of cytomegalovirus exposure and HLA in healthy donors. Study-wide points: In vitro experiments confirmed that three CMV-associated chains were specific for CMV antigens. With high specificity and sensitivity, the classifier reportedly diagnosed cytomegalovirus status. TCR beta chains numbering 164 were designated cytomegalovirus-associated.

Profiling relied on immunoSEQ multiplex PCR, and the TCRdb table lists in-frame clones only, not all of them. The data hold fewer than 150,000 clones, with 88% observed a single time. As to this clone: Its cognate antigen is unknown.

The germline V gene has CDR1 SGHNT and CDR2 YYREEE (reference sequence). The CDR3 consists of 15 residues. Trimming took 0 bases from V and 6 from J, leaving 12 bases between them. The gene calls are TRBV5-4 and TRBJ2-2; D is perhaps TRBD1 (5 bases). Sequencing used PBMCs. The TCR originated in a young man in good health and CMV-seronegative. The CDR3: CASSLGTRVAGELFF. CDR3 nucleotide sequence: TGTGCCAGCAGCTTGGGGACACGAGTCGCCGGGGAGCTGTTTTTT.